Listed here are 8 T cell receptor beta chains from one sample, sequenced in a study of cytomegalovirus exposure and HLA in healthy donors. 60 Vbeta and 13 Jbeta primers were used in PCR. Sequencing was performed with immunoSEQ multiplex PCR; in TCRdb, only in-frame clones are kept and a portion is missing. The table has roughly 150,000 clones, approximately 80% seen once; the top ten hold around 5.9%. The material sequenced was PBMCs. These receptors originate from a woman between 40 and 50 years old in good health and CMV-seropositive.

The genes are TRBV13 and TRBJ2-2; no clear D. The ends were cut back, 2 bases at V and 1 base at J, with 8 bases in the middle. This CDR3 contains 15 residues. Germline V CDR1 and CDR2: PRHDT, FYEKMQ (reference sequence). DNA of the CDR3: TGTGCCAGCAGCTTAAGATCACTGAACACCGGGGAGCTGTTTTTT. Translation gives CASSLRSLNTGELFF.

The gene calls are TRBV7-2 and TRBJ2-2; D unresolved. Germline V CDR1 and CDR2: SGHTA, FQGNSA. Trimming shortened V by 4 bases and J by 3 bases, and 12 bases separated the two germline ends. The CDR3 extends over 15 amino acids. CDR3 sequence (DNA): TGTGCCAGCAGCTCCTGGCTGACTGACACCGGGGAGCTGTTTTTT. Amino acids: CASSSWLTDTGELFF.

In DNA, the CDR3 is TGTGCCAGCAGGACAGGGGGAAGCTACGAGCAGTACTTC. Translation: CASRTGGSYEQYF. The chain carries TRBV6-1 and TRBJ2-5, with 9 bases fitting TRBD1. The DNA end favors TRBJ2-7, so the J call may be wrong. The CDR3 is made up of 13 amino acids. CDR1 and CDR2 from the germline V gene are MNHNS and SASEGT.

The gene calls are TRBV10-3 and TRBJ1-1; 9 nucleotides agree with TRBD1. V shed 8 bases and J 2 bases; nucleotides not matched to a gene: 3. CDR1 and CDR2 from the germline V gene are ENHRY and SYGVKD. The CDR3 consists of 13 residues. CDR3 sequence reads: CAIGTGYNTEAFF. In DNA, the CDR3 is TGTGCCATCGGGACAGGGTACAACACTGAAGCTTTCTTT.

CDR3 DNA: TGTGCCAGTAGTATAGTTTTAGCGCGTGAGCAGTTCTTC. Protein product: CASSIVLAREQFF. This rearrangement joins TRBV19 to TRBJ2-1; perhaps TRBD2 as D (5 bases). CDR1 is LNHDA and CDR2 is SQIVND in the germline V gene (reference sequence). This CDR3 is 13 amino acids long. The V gene lost 1 base and the J gene lost 9 bases, with 10 bases spanning the gap.

V gene TRBV4-1 combines with J gene TRBJ1-2, with D perhaps matching TRBD1 (5 bases). Trimming cost V 0 bases and J 2 bases, with 13 bases left between them. The CDR3 has 16 amino acids. From germline, CDR1 is MGHRA and CDR2 YSYEKL. This CDR3 is CASSQEGQGTNYGYTF. The CDR3 region has the DNA TGCGCCAGCAGCCAAGAGGGTCAGGGAACCAACTATGGCTACACCTTC.

The chain joins TRBV2 to TRBJ2-5, with D perhaps matching TRBD1 (6 bases). The J call could be wrong; TRBJ2-7 is a better fit for the DNA end. Germline-derived CDR1 and CDR2 are SNHLY and FYNNEI. This CDR3 has 14 amino acids. The CDR3 reads CASTGTNPSYEQYF. CDR3 nucleotides: TGTGCCAGCACCGGGACAAACCCTTCCTACGAGCAGTACTTC.

This chain's CDR3 is CASSFRTSGWADTQYF. The CDR3 DNA follows: TGTGCCAGCAGTTTCCGGACTAGCGGCTGGGCAGATACGCAGTATTTT. The chain carries TRBV27 and TRBJ2-3, with 10 bases matching TRBD2. The CDR3 consists of 16 residues. The germline V gene has CDR1 MNHEY and CDR2 SMNVEV (reference sequence). Trimming cost V 3 bases and J 4 bases; bases outside gene matches: 7.